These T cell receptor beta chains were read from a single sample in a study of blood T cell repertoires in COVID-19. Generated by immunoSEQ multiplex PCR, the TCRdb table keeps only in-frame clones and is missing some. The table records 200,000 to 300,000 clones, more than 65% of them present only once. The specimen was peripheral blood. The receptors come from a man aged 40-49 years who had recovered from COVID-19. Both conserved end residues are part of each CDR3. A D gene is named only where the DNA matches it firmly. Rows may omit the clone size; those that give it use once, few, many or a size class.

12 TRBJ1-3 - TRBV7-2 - TGTGCCAGCAGCTTATTGGCCCAAAACCTCTTATTT CASSLLAQNLLF
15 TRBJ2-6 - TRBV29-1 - TGCAGCGTTGAACAGGGAAGGGCTGGGGCCAACGTCCTGACTTTC CSVEQGRAGANVLTF
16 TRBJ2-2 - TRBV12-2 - TGTGCAAGTCGTTCTGGAGTAACAGGGGGCATCGGGGAGCTGTTTTTT CASRSGVTGGIGELFF
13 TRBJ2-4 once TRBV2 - TGTGCCAGCTCTGAGCTAGCCAAAAACATTCAGTACTTC CASSELAKNIQYF
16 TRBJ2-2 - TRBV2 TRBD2 TGTGCCAGCAGTGGTGGTAGCGGGAGAGGGTCCGGGGAGCTGTTTTTT CASSGGSGRGSGELFF
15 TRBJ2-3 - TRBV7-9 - TGTGCCAGCAGCTTAGCATACAGCAACACAGATACGCAGTATTTT CASSLAYSNTDTQYF
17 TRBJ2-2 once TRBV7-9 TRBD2 TGTGCCAGCAGACACCCCCTTTGGCGGGAGGAAACCGGGGAGCTGTTTTTT CASRHPLWREETGELFF
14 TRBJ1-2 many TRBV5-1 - TGCGCCAGCAGCTTGGCGCCTGGCCCCTATGGCTACACCTTC CASSLAPGPYGYTF
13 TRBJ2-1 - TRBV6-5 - TGTGCCAGCAGCGCCTTTCCCGGGGATGAGCAGTTCTTC CASSAFPGDEQFF
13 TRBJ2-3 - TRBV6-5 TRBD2 TGTGCCAGCACCCCTATGGGGAGGGGTACGCAGTATTTT CASTPMGRGTQYF
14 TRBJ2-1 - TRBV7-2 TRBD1 TGTGCCAGCAGCTTCCAGGGGGCTTACAATGAGCAGTTCTTC CASSFQGAYNEQFF
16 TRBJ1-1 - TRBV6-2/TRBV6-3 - TGTGCCAGCAGTTACCGGGGAGGCACCTGGGGCACTGAAGCTTTCTTT CASSYRGGTWGTEAFF
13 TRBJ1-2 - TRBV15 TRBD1 TGTGCCACCAGCAGAGAAACAGGGGGTAGCTACACCTTC CATSRETGGSYTF
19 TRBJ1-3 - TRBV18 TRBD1 TGTGCCAGCTCACCACCGGGACAGGGGGCTTTTTTCTCTGGAAACACCATATATTTT CASSPPGQGAFFSGNTIYF
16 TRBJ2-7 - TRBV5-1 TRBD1 TGCGCCAGCAGCTTGGACGGTGGGACAGGACCCTACGAGCAGTACTTC CASSLDGGTGPYEQYF
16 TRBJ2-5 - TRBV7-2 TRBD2 TGTGCCAGCAGCGCCCCATCCGGGGGGTACCAAGAGACCCAGTACTTC CASSAPSGGYQETQYF
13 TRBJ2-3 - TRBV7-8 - TGTGCCAGCAGCTCCTACCCCACAGATACGCAGTATTTT CASSSYPTDTQYF
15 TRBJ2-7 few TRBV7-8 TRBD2 TGTGCCAGCAGCGAAACTAGCGGGAGGGCCACCGAGCAGTACTTC CASSETSGRATEQYF
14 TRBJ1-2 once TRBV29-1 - TGCAGCGTTGTCGGCGGGGCGCCCTACTATGGCTACACCTTC CSVVGGAPYYGYTF
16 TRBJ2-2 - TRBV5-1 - TGCGCCAGCAGCTTGTCTCCGGTCGGAGGCACCGGGGAGCTGTTTTTT CASSLSPVGGTGELFF
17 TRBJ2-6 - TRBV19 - TGTGCCAGTAGTATCTCGGGCAGGGCTTCTGGGGCCAACGTCCTGACTTTC CASSISGRASGANVLTF
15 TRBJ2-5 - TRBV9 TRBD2 TGTGCCAGCAGCGTAGCTGAGGGAGGGGAAGAGACCCAGTACTTC CASSVAEGGEETQYF
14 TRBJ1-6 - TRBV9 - TGTGCCAGCAGCGCGACAGGAAATAATTCACCCCTCCACTTT CASSATGNNSPLHF
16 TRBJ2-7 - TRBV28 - TGTGCCAGCAGTTTGATGCAGACAGAAAGCTCCTACGAGCAGTACTTC CASSLMQTESSYEQYF
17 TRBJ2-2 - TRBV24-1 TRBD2 TGTGCCACCAGTGACAGGACTAGCGGGAGGGGTACCGGGGAGCTGTTTTTT CATSDRTSGRGTGELFF
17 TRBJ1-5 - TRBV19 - TGTGCCAGTAGTATAGAAATAACAGGGACACCGAATCAGCCCCAGCATTTT CASSIEITGTPNQPQHF
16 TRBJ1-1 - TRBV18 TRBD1 TGTGCCAGCTCATCACGGACAGGGGGCGCGAGCACTGAAGCTTTCTTT CASSSRTGGASTEAFF
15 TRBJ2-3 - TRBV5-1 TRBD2 TGCGCCAGTTTAACTAGCGGGACTAGCACAGATACGCAGTATTTT CASLTSGTSTDTQYF
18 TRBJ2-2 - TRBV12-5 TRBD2 TGTGCTAGTGGTCTAAAACCTAGCGGGCCCTCGAACACCGGGGAGCTGTTTTTT CASGLKPSGPSNTGELFF
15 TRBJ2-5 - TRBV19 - TGTGCCAGTAGTATTCCAGCCGGGATGGGGGAGACCCAGTACTTC CASSIPAGMGETQYF
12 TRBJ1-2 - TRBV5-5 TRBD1 TGTGCCAGCAGTCCGGACAGGACCCTTCAGGACTTC CASSPDRTLQDF
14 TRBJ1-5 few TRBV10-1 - TGCGCCAGCAGTGAGTCCGGGGTCAATCAGCCCCAGCATTTT CASSESGVNQPQHF
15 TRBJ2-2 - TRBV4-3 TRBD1 TGCGCCAGCAGCCAACAGGGGGCGAACACCGGGGAGCTGTTTTTT CASSQQGANTGELFF
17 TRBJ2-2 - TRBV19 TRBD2 TGTGCCAGTAGTCTGTCCGGGACTAGCGTAGACACCGGGGAGCTGTTTTTT CASSLSGTSVDTGELFF
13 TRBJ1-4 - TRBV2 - TGTGCCAGCAGGCAGTCAACTAATGAAAAACTGTTTTTT CASRQSTNEKLFF
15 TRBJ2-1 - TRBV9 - TGTGCCAGCAGCGTAGAAGGAGGGATATACAATGAGCAGTTCTTC CASSVEGGIYNEQFF
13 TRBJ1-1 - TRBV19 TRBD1 TGTGCCAGTAGTACGGACAGGGTGACTGAAGCTTTCTTT CASSTDRVTEAFF
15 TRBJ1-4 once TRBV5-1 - TGCGCCAGCAGCACGCGAATCGGGATTAATGAAAAACTGTTTTTT CASSTRIGINEKLFF
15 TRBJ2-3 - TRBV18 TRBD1 TGTGCCAGCTCACCAGGGGACAGAAGCACAGATACGCAGTATTTT CASSPGDRSTDTQYF
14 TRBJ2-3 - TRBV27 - TGTGCCAGCAGTCCGCGGGACAGATGGGATACGCAGTATTTT CASSPRDRWDTQYF
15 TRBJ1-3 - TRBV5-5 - TGTGCCAGCAGCTTGGGACCCGGGTCTGAGAACACCATATATTTT CASSLGPGSENTIYF